A single TCR beta chain is shown here with its context. Its cognate antigen is unknown. Profiling relied on immunoSEQ multiplex PCR, and the TCRdb table lists in-frame clones only, not all of them. The sample lists more than 110,000 clones; approximately 85% were seen once. Germline CDR1 is SNHLY and CDR2 is FYNNEI. The CDR3 totals 14 residues. Trimming shortened V by 5 bases and J by 1 base, and 12 bases separated the two germline ends. These data originate in a study of T cell responses to AZD1222 COVID-19 vaccine. Study-wide findings and caveats: The donors showed a predominance of white British ancestry and of females, with possible underestimation of clonal diversity.

The chain carries TRBV2 and TRBJ2-7; no firm D call. This material consisted of peripheral blood, taken on day 0 of AZD1222 vaccination. This clonotype originated in an adult in good health. The CDR3 DNA reads TGTGCCAGCAGTCTACGATCTGGTTCCTACGAGCAGTACTTC. Its translation is CASSLRSGSYEQYF.